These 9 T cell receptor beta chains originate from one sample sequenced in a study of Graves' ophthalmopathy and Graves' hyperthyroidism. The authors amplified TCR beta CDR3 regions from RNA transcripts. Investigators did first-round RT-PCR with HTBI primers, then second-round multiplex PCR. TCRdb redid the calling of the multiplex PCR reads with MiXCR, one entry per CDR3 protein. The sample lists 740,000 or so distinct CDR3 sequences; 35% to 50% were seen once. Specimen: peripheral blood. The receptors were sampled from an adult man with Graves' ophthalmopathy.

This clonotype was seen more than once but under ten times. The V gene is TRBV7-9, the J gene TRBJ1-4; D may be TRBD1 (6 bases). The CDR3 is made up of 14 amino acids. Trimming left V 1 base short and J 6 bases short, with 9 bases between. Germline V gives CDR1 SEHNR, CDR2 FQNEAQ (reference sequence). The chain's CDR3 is CASSLGRGDEKLFF. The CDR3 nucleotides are TGTGCCAGCAGCTTAGGCAGGGGAGATGAAAAACTGTTTTTT.

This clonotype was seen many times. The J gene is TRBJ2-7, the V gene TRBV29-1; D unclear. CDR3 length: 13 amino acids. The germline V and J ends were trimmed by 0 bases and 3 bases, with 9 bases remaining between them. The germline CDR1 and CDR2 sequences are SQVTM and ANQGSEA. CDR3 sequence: CSVEDPTNYEQYF. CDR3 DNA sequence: TGCAGCGTTGAAGATCCGACCAACTACGAGCAGTACTTC.

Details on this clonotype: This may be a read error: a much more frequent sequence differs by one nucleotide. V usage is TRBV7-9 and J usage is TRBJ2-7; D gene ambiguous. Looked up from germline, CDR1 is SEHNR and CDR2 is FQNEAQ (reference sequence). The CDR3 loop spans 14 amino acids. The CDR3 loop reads CASSSSSAPYEQCF. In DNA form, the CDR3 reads TGTGCCAGCAGCTCCAGCTCGGCCCCCTACGAGCAGTGCTTC.

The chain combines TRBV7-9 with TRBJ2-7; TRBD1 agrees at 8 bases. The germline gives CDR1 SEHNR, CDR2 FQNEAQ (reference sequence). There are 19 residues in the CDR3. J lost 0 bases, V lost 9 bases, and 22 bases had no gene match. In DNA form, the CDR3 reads TGTGCCAGTGGTGGGGACAGGAACCCCGCAACACCGAGCTCCTACGAGCAGTACTTC. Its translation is CASGGDRNPATPSSYEQYF.

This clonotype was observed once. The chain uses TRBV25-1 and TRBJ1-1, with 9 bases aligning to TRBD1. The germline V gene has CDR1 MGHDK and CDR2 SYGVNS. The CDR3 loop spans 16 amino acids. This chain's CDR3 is CARSPEGQGYGTEAFF. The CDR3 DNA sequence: TGTGCTAGAAGCCCTGAAGGACAGGGGTATGGCACTGAAGCTTTCTTT.

The CDR3 bases are TGCAGCGTTGAAGATCGTGGGGAAAGCGGGGGGCCCTCCTACGAGCAGTACTTC. Protein: CSVEDRGESGGPSYEQYF. This chain joins TRBV29-1 and TRBJ2-7; TRBD2 agrees at 9 bases. V was pared by 0 bases and J by 0 bases, with 12 bases of the junction left unmatched. Per the germline V gene, CDR1 is SQVTM and CDR2 is ANQGSEA. The CDR3 runs to 18 residues.

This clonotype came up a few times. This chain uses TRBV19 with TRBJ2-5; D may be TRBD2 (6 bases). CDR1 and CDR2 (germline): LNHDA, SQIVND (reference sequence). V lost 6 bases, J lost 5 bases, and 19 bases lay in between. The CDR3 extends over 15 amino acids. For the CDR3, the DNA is TGTGCCAGTAGCGAGTTAAGCGGGCAGGACGAGACCCAGTACTTC. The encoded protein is CASSELSGQDETQYF.

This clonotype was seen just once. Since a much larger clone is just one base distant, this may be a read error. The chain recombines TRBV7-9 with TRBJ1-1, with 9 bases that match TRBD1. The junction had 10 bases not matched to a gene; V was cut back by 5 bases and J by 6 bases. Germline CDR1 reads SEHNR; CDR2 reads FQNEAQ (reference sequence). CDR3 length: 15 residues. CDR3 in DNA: TGTGCCAGCAGCGGCCCGGGACAGGGAGGAGCTGAAGCTTTCTTT. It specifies CASSGPGQGGAEAFF.

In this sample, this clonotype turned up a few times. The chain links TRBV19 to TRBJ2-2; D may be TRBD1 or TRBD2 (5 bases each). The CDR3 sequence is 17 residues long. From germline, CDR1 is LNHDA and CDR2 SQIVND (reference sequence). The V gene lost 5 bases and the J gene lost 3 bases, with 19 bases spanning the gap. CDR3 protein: CASSQLGERVYTGELFF. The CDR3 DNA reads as TGTGCCAGTAGTCAACTAGGGGAGAGGGTTTACACCGGGGAGCTGTTTTTT.